The 19 T cell receptor beta chains listed next were all sequenced from one sample in a study of T cell repertoires in cytomegalovirus infection. TCRdb processed the reads anew with MiXCR; each CDR3 protein has one entry. The repertoire holds some 700,000 distinct CDR3 sequences, with 35% to 45% as singletons. Material for sequencing was PBMCs. Every receptor here comes from a human donor in good health (CMV status not recorded). Some clones in this sample may be carry-over from other donors' samples.

In its sample, this clonotype was seen a few times. The rearrangement uses TRBV4-1 and TRBJ2-1; D is uncertain. V was pared by 0 bases and J by 9 bases, with 12 bases between. From germline, CDR1 is MGHRA and CDR2 YSYEKL. This CDR3 has 14 residues. CDR3 sequence reads: CASSQDPMQGEQFF. The CDR3 DNA reads as TGCGCCAGCAGCCAAGACCCCATGCAAGGTGAGCAGTTCTTC.

This rearrangement joins TRBV4-1 to TRBJ1-2, with a tentative D call TRBD1 (5 bases). V lost 4 bases, J lost 5 bases, and 17 bases lay in between. The CDR3 runs to 15 residues. Germline V gives CDR1 MGHRA, CDR2 YSYEKL. In DNA form, the CDR3 reads TGCGCCAGCAGCCGGACGGGTGACGGACAATATGGCTACACCTTC. It codes for CASSRTGDGQYGYTF.

The sample holds a few counts of this clonotype. The chain carries TRBV11-2 and TRBJ2-7; TRBD2 matches 12 bases. Germline CDR1 is SGHAT and CDR2 is FQNNGV. This CDR3 has 16 amino acids. The V segment lost 0 bases and the J segment 13 bases; nucleotides outside the gene matches: 13. The chain's CDR3 is CASSLERVRTSGKFYF. The CDR3 DNA sequence: TGTGCCAGCAGCTTAGAACGGGTTCGGACTAGCGGGAAGTTTTACTTC.

There are a few counts of this clonotype. V and J are TRBV5-5 and TRBJ2-3, with TRBD2 identical over 12 bases. Trimming at V came to 0 bases and at J to 10 bases, leaving 3 bases not matched to a gene. Germline CDR1 and CDR2: SGHKS and YYEKEE (reference sequence). The CDR3 consists of 14 residues. CDR3 coding DNA: TGTGCCAGCAGCTTGGCTAGCGGGGGGGTTGCGCAGTATTTT. As protein: CASSLASGGVAQYF.

The chain is built from TRBV4-2 and TRBJ2-1; D gene uncertain. Trimming took off 4 bases at V and 7 bases at J, with 14 bases between the two ends. The CDR3 totals 14 residues. Germline CDR1 LGHNA, CDR2 YNFKEQ. The CDR3 loop is CASSPNLRGNEQFF. Written as DNA, the CDR3 is TGTGCCAGCAGCCCCAATCTTCGTGGTAATGAGCAGTTCTTC.

This sequence joins TRBV20-1 and TRBJ1-2; D remains ambiguous. Between the trimmed V and J ends, which lost 6 bases and 1 base, there was a span of 12 bases. Germline V lookup: CDR1 DFQATT, CDR2 SNEGSKA (reference sequence). This CDR3 has 13 residues. CDR3 region: CSANTNFNYGYTF. CDR3 sequence (DNA): TGCAGTGCAAACACGAACTTTAACTATGGCTACACCTTC.

The genes are TRBV11-2 and TRBJ1-1; D ambiguous. With 5 bases removed from V and 1 base from J, the gap between germline ends came to 11 bases. The CDR3 spans 14 residues. Germline V gene data show CDR1 as SGHAT and CDR2 as FQNNGV. This CDR3 reads CASSPWPANTEAFF. CDR3 DNA: TGTGCCAGCAGCCCTTGGCCGGCGAACACTGAAGCTTTCTTT.

This clonotype was counted ten times or more. The rearrangement joins TRBV7-6 to TRBJ1-6, with 8 bases fitting TRBD1. Germline assignment: CDR1 SGHVS and CDR2 FNYEAQ. V was pared by 5 bases and J by 7 bases, with 10 bases of the junction left unmatched. The CDR3 is 16 residues long. CDR3 in DNA: TGTGCCAGCAGCCCATACCAGGACAGGGCGAATTCACCCCTCCACTTT. Translated, it gives CASSPYQDRANSPLHF.

With regard to this clonotype: Lacking the conserved final phenylalanine or tryptophan, this CDR3 likely reflects a read error. The chain has TRBV6-1 and TRBJ2-1; D may be TRBD1 or TRBD2 (5 bases each). Germline V CDR1 and CDR2: MNHNS, SASEGT. V gave up 5 bases and J gave up 9 bases, with 17 bases separating them. The CDR3 has 14 amino acids. This chain's CDR3 is CASSPGPIPSEQFL. The CDR3 DNA reads TGTGCCAGCAGTCCGGGACCGATCCCGTCTGAGCAGTTCTTA.

The chain recombines TRBV19 with TRBJ1-1; maybe TRBD1 (5 bases). The CDR3 runs to 13 residues. Trimming left V 3 bases short and J 4 bases short, with 9 bases between. The germline CDR1 and CDR2 sequences are LNHDA and SQIVND (reference sequence). CDR3 loop: CASSIARATEAFF. The DNA for the CDR3 is TGTGCCAGTAGTATCGCCAGGGCCACTGAAGCTTTCTTT. Variable domain in full (rest from reference TRBV19 and TRBJ1-1): DGGITQSPKYLFRKEGQNVTLSCEQNLNHDAMYWYRQDPGQGLRLIYYSQIVNDFQKGDIAEGYSVSREKKESFPLTVTSAQKNPTAFYLCASSIARATEAFFGQGTRLTVV.

This clonotype occurred once. The chain has TRBV5-6 and TRBJ2-7; 14 bases fit TRBD2. This CDR3 has 17 amino acids. Trimming took 4 bases from V and 6 from J; bases not matched to a gene: 12. Per germline, CDR1 SGHDT and CDR2 YYEEEE. The CDR3 spells CASSVPSGLAGVTEQYF. For the CDR3, the DNA is TGTGCCAGCAGCGTACCATCGGGACTAGCGGGAGTCACCGAGCAGTACTTC.

This clonotype was observed a handful of times. V usage is TRBV7-9 and J usage is TRBJ1-1; D is unresolved. CDR3 length equals 15 residues. The V end was cut by 4 bases, the J end by 0 bases, with 12 bases between. The V gene's germline CDR1 is SEHNR and CDR2 FQNEAQ (reference sequence). CDR3 in amino acids: CASSSPANMNTEAFF. The CDR3 bases are TGTGCCAGCAGCTCCCCTGCTAATATGAACACTGAAGCTTTCTTT. Drawing the rest from reference TRBV7-9 and TRBJ1-1, the complete variable domain is DTGVSQNPRHKITKRGQNVTFRCDPISEHNRLYWYRQTLGQGPEFLTYFQNEAQLEKSRLLSDRFSAERPKGSFSTLEIQRTEQGDSAMYLCASSSPANMNTEAFFGQGTRLTVV.

This clonotype came up many times. This chain uses TRBV7-2 with TRBJ1-5; unclear D gene. V lost 2 bases and J lost 6, with 14 bases in between. This CDR3 has 15 amino acids. The germline V gene has CDR1 SGHTA and CDR2 FQGNSA. CDR3 region: CASSLSHSGSQPQHF. The CDR3 nucleotides read TGTGCCAGCAGCTTATCCCACTCGGGCAGTCAGCCCCAGCATTTT.

The chain recombines TRBV6-6 with TRBJ2-5; 7 bases match TRBD2. Unmatched junction bases numbered 3, after V lost 0 bases and J lost 2 bases. Germline assignment: CDR1 MNHNY and CDR2 SVGAGI (reference sequence). The CDR3 runs 15 residues. In nucleotides, the CDR3 is TGTGCCAGCAGTTACTCGCGGGGGTCTCAAGAGACCCAGTACTTC. Translating it yields CASSYSRGSQETQYF.

This clonotype was counted between two and nine times. This chain joins TRBV19 and TRBJ1-6; 9 nucleotides align to TRBD1. The V gene end was trimmed by 6 bases and the J gene end by 7 bases; junction bases not matched to a gene: 7. In germline, CDR1 is LNHDA, CDR2 SQIVND (reference sequence). This CDR3 has 15 residues. The CDR3 nucleotides are TGTGCCAGTAGAGGTCCGGGACAGGGAAATTCACCCCTCCACTTT. Translation: CASRGPGQGNSPLHF.

There are a few counts of this clonotype. V gene TRBV14 combines with J gene TRBJ1-5; D gene unclear. The CDR3 length is 14 residues. Trimming removed 0 bases at V and 0 bases at J, with 3 bases between. Germline V lookup: CDR1 SGHDN, CDR2 FVKESK. The CDR3 nucleotides are TGTGCCAGCAGCCAAGAAGGTAGCAATCAGCCCCAGCATTTT. Its protein product is CASSQEGSNQPQHF.

In its sample, this clonotype was seen once. The chain couples TRBV7-4 to TRBJ2-6; possible D gene TRBD1, 7 bases. Germline CDR1 and CDR2: SGHVT and SQSDAQ. V lost 2 bases and J lost 2, with 22 bases in between. The CDR3 consists of 20 residues. The CDR3 region is CASSLHSRQGGITGANVLTF. DNA for the CDR3: TGTGCCAGCAGCTTACATTCTAGACAGGGCGGGATCACTGGGGCCAACGTCCTGACTTTC.

This clonotype was counted many times. The rearrangement links TRBV6-1 to TRBJ1-5; 9 bases match TRBD1. V dropped 8 bases and J dropped 3; count of bases not matched to a gene: 8. Germline CDR1 MNHNS, CDR2 SASEGT. The length of the CDR3 is 15 residues. CDR3: CASAGRDRDNQPQHF. CDR3 DNA sequence: TGTGCCAGCGCCGGGAGGGACAGGGACAATCAGCCCCAGCATTTT.

Concerning this clonotype: Germline and junction disagree at one end, which may indicate a read error. This chain connects TRBV7-6 to TRBJ2-1; TRBD1 matches at 9 bases. The CDR3 sequence is 14 residues long. Germline V gene sequence: CDR1 SGHVS, CDR2 FNYEAQ. The CDR3 region is CASRSGTGLNEQLF. The CDR3 DNA is TGTGCCAGCAGGTCCGGGACAGGGTTGAATGAGCAGTTATTC.